This T cell receptor (beta chain) was observed in a study of cytomegalovirus exposure and HLA in healthy donors. CDR1 and CDR2 (germline): SGHRS, YFSETQ. This CDR3 has 13 residues. V was trimmed by 4 bases and J by 4 bases, leaving 10 bases between them. PCR used 60 Vbeta primers and 13 Jbeta primers. Clones were sequenced by immunoSEQ multiplex PCR, and TCRdb holds only the in-frame ones, with some missing. The sample includes roughly 78,000 clones, 65% to 80% of them seen just once. This TCR was sampled from a man between 40 and 49 years old in good health and CMV-seropositive. Input material: PBMCs. The rearrangement links TRBV5-1 to TRBJ2-3; tentatively, D is TRBD2 (7 bases). The CDR3 here is CASSLGGADTQYF. For the CDR3, the DNA is TGCGCCAGCAGCCTAGGGGGGGCAGATACGCAGTATTTT.